A selection of T cell receptor beta chains follows, all from one sample in a study of blood T cell repertoires in COVID-19. The assay was immunoSEQ multiplex PCR, and TCRdb's table has in-frame clones only and misses some. This table holds 150,000 to 200,000 clones, less than 85% found once. The material sequenced was peripheral blood. The source of these receptors is a woman between 40 and 55 years old with COVID-19, enrolled during active disease. Both conserved end residues are part of each CDR3. Each record gives: clone size, J gene, D gene, V gene, CDR3 DNA, CDR3 protein. A D gene is named only where the DNA matches it firmly. A clone size is listed for some rows: how often the clone was seen (once, few, many), or a class if it is expanded.

- | TRBJ2-3 | - | TRBV6-5 | TGTGCCAGCAGTATCCACAGAAAGAGCACAGATACGCAGTATTTT | CASSIHRKSTDTQYF
- | TRBJ2-1 | TRBD2 | TRBV5-1 | TGCGCCAGCAGCACCTTGGCGGGAGGGAATGAGCAGTTCTTC | CASSTLAGGNEQFF
- | TRBJ1-5 | TRBD1 | TRBV7-9 | TGTGCCAGCAGCCCAGGGACAGTTTATCAGCCCCAGCATTTT | CASSPGTVYQPQHF
- | TRBJ1-3 | - | TRBV28 | TGTGCCAGCAGTTCCACCGGAGGGGAAGGAAACACCATATATTTT | CASSSTGGEGNTIYF
- | TRBJ1-3 | TRBD1 | TRBV27 | TGTGCCAGCAGCACAGGGGCCTCTGGAAACACCATATATTTT | CASSTGASGNTIYF
- | TRBJ2-2 | - | TRBV19 | TGTGCCAGTAGTATAGGTTCACTAGCAGGCACCGGGGAGCTGTTTTTT | CASSIGSLAGTGELFF
- | TRBJ1-1 | - | TRBV6-5 | TGTGCCAGCAGTTACCAGGGGTGGAACACTGAAGCTTTCTTT | CASSYQGWNTEAFF
- | TRBJ1-1 | TRBD1 | TRBV5-1 | TGCGCCAGCAGCTCAAGTTTACCGGGACAGGGTGGACGTGAAGCTTTCTTT | CASSSSLPGQGGREAFF
- | TRBJ2-5 | TRBD1 | TRBV7-2 | TGTGCCAGCAGCTTAGGTGTTGGGACAGGGATCCAAGAGACCCAGTACTTC | CASSLGVGTGIQETQYF
- | TRBJ2-7 | TRBD2 | TRBV4-1 | TGCGCCAGCAGCCAAGATGCGGGAGGGGCCTACGAGCAGTACTTC | CASSQDAGGAYEQYF
- | TRBJ1-5 | - | TRBV11-2 | TGTGCCAGCAGCTCGGGGTCCTCTGGCAATCAGCCCCAGCATTTT | CASSSGSSGNQPQHF
- | TRBJ2-3 | TRBD1 | TRBV13 | TGTGCCAGCAGCTCCCTCGACAGGGGACCCACAGATACGCAGTATTTT | CASSSLDRGPTDTQYF
- | TRBJ2-7 | - | TRBV18 | TGTGCCAGCTCACCAGTCGAGAACTACGAGCAGTACTTC | CASSPVENYEQYF
few | TRBJ1-2 | - | TRBV6-5 | TGTGCCAGCAGGATATCGTCAGAAATCTATGGCTACACCTTC | CASRISSEIYGYTF
- | TRBJ1-2 | - | TRBV10-2 | TGCGCCAGCAGCGAGGCCAGGGAAGTGTCGGACTATGGCTACACCTTC | CASSEAREVSDYGYTF
- | TRBJ2-5 | TRBD2 | TRBV6-6 | TGTGCCAGCAGTTACTCCACGGGGGGGCGCGAGACCCAGTACTTC | CASSYSTGGRETQYF
few | TRBJ1-4 | - | TRBV2 | TGTGCCAGCAGTGTTTTCGAGCACAATGAAAAACTGTTTTTT | CASSVFEHNEKLFF
- | TRBJ1-4 | TRBD1 | TRBV5-4 | TGTGCCAGCAGAGGACAGGGAAATAATGAAAAACTGTTTTTT | CASRGQGNNEKLFF
- | TRBJ2-1 | - | TRBV7-8 | TGTGCCAGCAGCCCTGAGGCGGGTACGGATAATGAGCAGTTCTTC | CASSPEAGTDNEQFF
few | TRBJ2-3 | - | TRBV5-4 | TGTGCCAGCAGCCAACCAGGGATCGGCACAGATACGCAGTATTTT | CASSQPGIGTDTQYF
- | TRBJ1-3 | - | TRBV30 | TGTGCCTGGGCCCGGGGCTCTGGAAACACCATATATTTT | CAWARGSGNTIYF
few | TRBJ2-2 | - | TRBV21-1 | TGTGCCAGCAGCGTAGCGGGGTTAGTCGGGGAGCTGTTTTTT | CASSVAGLVGELFF
- | TRBJ1-3 | - | TRBV19 | TGTGCCAGCGACCTTGGACTGCTCTCTGGAAACACCATATATTTT | CASDLGLLSGNTIYF
- | TRBJ1-1 | - | TRBV11-2 | TGTGCCAGCAGCTTACAGGGGAACACTGAAGCTTTCTTT | CASSLQGNTEAFF
- | TRBJ2-7 | - | TRBV21-1 | TGTGCTTCCGAGGGAGAGTCCTACGAGCAGTACTTC | CASEGESYEQYF
- | TRBJ2-7 | TRBD2 | TRBV6-2/TRBV6-3 | TGTGCCAGCAGTTACTGGTTAGCGGGAACCCACGAGCAGTACTTC | CASSYWLAGTHEQYF
- | TRBJ2-7 | - | TRBV12-3/TRBV12-4 | TGTGCCAGCAGACATCAGGTCTACGAGCAGTACTTC | CASRHQVYEQYF
- | TRBJ2-7 | TRBD1 | TRBV5-1 | TGCGCCAGCACGGGGACAGGGGACGACTTC | CASTGTGDDF
- | TRBJ1-5 | - | TRBV2 | TGTGCCAGCAGTGTTGGAAATCGGGGATGGATAAGTAGCAATCAGCCCCAGCATTTT | CASSVGNRGWISSNQPQHF
- | TRBJ2-6 | TRBD1 | TRBV28 | TGTGCCAGCAGGAGTCAGGGGGCTGGGGCCAACGTCCTGACTTTC | CASRSQGAGANVLTF
- | TRBJ2-1 | - | TRBV5-4 | TGTGCCAGCAGCTTGCCAGGTGCGAAGGGGGCCTACAATGAGCAGTTCTTC | CASSLPGAKGAYNEQFF
- | TRBJ2-1 | TRBD2 | TRBV6-6 | TGTGCCAGCTATAGGCCGGGGGGTGGGAATGAGCAGTTCTTC | CASYRPGGGNEQFF
- | TRBJ1-1 | - | TRBV7-3 | TGTGCCAGCAGACGGACAGTGAACACTGAAGCTTTCTTT | CASRRTVNTEAFF
- | TRBJ2-1 | - | TRBV19 | TGTGCCAGTAGTATAGATGAGGGTATCAATGAGCAGTTCTTC | CASSIDEGINEQFF
- | TRBJ2-5 | - | TRBV4-2 | TGTGCCAGCAGCCCCGGGGAGTGGGGGCATGATCGGGAGACCCAGTACTTC | CASSPGEWGHDRETQYF
- | TRBJ2-5 | - | TRBV27 | TGTGCCAGCAAGGTGGGAGATCAAGAGACCCAGTACTTC | CASKVGDQETQYF
- | TRBJ2-7 | TRBD1 | TRBV6-1 | TGTGCCAGCAGTGAAATTGGACAGGAGTTCTACGAGCAGTACTTC | CASSEIGQEFYEQYF
- | TRBJ2-1 | - | TRBV2 | TGTGCCAGCAGTGATTCAGGGAAAGGGTATGAGCAGTTCTTC | CASSDSGKGYEQFF
- | TRBJ2-2 | - | TRBV24-1 | TGTGCCACCAGTGATCCCCAACACACGACCGGGGAGCTGTTTTTT | CATSDPQHTTGELFF
- | TRBJ2-5 | - | TRBV30 | TGTGCCTGGAGTGTAGGGCCAGGGCAAGAGACCCAGTACTTC | CAWSVGPGQETQYF
- | TRBJ2-2 | - | TRBV28 | TGTGCCAGCAGTTTAGGGGGCGCAAACACCGGGGAGCTGTTTTTT | CASSLGGANTGELFF
- | TRBJ1-4 | TRBD1 | TRBV15 | TGTGCCACCAGCAGAGATTCAGGGGGTAGGGAAAAACTGTTTTTT | CATSRDSGGREKLFF
- | TRBJ2-2 | - | TRBV5-4 | TGTGCCAGCAGCTGGACTGCCGGGGAGCTGTTTTTT | CASSWTAGELFF
- | TRBJ2-1 | - | TRBV29-1 | TGCAGCGTTGGAGCGGTTGACAATGAGCAGTTCTTC | CSVGAVDNEQFF
- | TRBJ1-5 | TRBD1 | TRBV6-5 | TGTGCCAGCAGTTACTTTCTCGGACAGGGAAATCAGCCCCAGCATTTT | CASSYFLGQGNQPQHF
- | TRBJ2-1 | TRBD2 | TRBV19 | TGTGCCGCTAGTGGCCTCGGGACTAACTGGTTCTTC | CAASGLGTNWFF
- | TRBJ1-1 | - | TRBV16 | TGTGCCAGCAGCCAATCGCGGGGGGGCACTGAAGCTTTCTTT | CASSQSRGGTEAFF
- | TRBJ2-1 | TRBD2 | TRBV10-3 | TGTGCCATCAGTGGGGGCCCCATCTTTGGCGGGAGGACCTACAATGAGCAGTTCTTC | CAISGGPIFGGRTYNEQFF
- | TRBJ1-4 | TRBD1 | TRBV15 | TGTGCCACCAGCAGAGACCCTTCCGGGACAGGAAATGAAAAACTGTTTTTT | CATSRDPSGTGNEKLFF
once | TRBJ2-7 | TRBD1 | TRBV7-8 | TGTGCCAGCAGCACGGACAGGGGAAACTCCTACGAGCAGTACTTC | CASSTDRGNSYEQYF
once | TRBJ1-2 | - | TRBV5-6 | TGTGCCAGCAGCCGCTGGCAGGGAGGCTATGGCTACACCTTC | CASSRWQGGYGYTF
once | TRBJ1-1 | TRBD1 | TRBV19 | TGTGCCAGTAAGGGGACAGCCTTTAACACTGAAGCTTTCTTT | CASKGTAFNTEAFF
few | TRBJ1-6 | TRBD1 | TRBV18 | TGTGCCAGCTCAGACGGACAGGGCGGCGCACCCCTCCACTTT | CASSDGQGGAPLHF
- | TRBJ1-1 | - | TRBV19 | TGTGCCACCCGGGACAAGAATCTTGAAGCTTTCTTT | CATRDKNLEAFF
- | TRBJ1-1 | - | TRBV2 | TGTGCCAGCAGTGATTACCGGGTAACTGAAGCTTTCTTT | CASSDYRVTEAFF
- | TRBJ2-7 | - | TRBV10-3 | TGTGCCATCAAAGGACTGGGGAGCTCCTACGAGCAGTACTTC | CAIKGLGSSYEQYF
- | TRBJ2-1 | TRBD2 | TRBV29-1 | TGCAGCGTTGTAGCGGGAGTCCTCGACAATGAGCAGTTCTTC | CSVVAGVLDNEQFF
- | TRBJ2-5 | - | TRBV7-9 | TGTGCCAGCAGAGAGGAAGGCCAGGAGACCCAGTACTTC | CASREEGQETQYF
- | TRBJ2-2 | TRBD1 | TRBV3-1/TRBV3-2 | TGTGCCAGCAGCCAGCTCGGGACAGGGGGCACCGGGGAGCTGTTTTTT | CASSQLGTGGTGELFF
- | TRBJ2-7 | TRBD1 | TRBV5-1 | TGCGCCAGCAGCTTCCCGGGACAGGGTTCCGCGTACTTC | CASSFPGQGSAYF